Listed here is a single TCR beta chain. No cognate antigen has been identified for it. Base qualities are not provided; no much larger clone lies one nucleotide away. The data derive from a study of T cell repertoires in ileal Crohn's disease (dated by TCRdb to about 2019). The study in broad terms: Median disease duration was roughly 8 years, and approximately 34% of patients were identified as active smokers at the time of surgery. Every patient underwent surgery because of a complication, which was stricturing disease in around 60% and penetrating disease in around 39%. Roughly half of the patients were given postoperative therapy, with under 13 receiving thiopurines and around 20 receiving anti-TNF agents. TCR repertoire analysis was done in 50 to 70 Crohn's disease patients from a prospective multicentre cohort. The study ran alongside a multicentre cohort designed to identify predictors of early endoscopic recurrence after ileocolonic resection. Endoscopic postoperative recurrence was defined by a Rutgeerts score above i0. The study sequenced fewer than 200 mucosal samples from 57 patients, taken at several locations on the surgical specimen and at postoperative endoscopy. Overall study results and their limits: Endoscopic recurrence was found to be associated with higher high-frequency clone percentages at surgery, and recurrence was observed in all patients with clonality above 26.8% (18/57). Sorted CD8 T cells carried more high-frequency clones than CD4 T cells, suggesting mucosal expansions were mainly CD8. A significantly higher proportion of clonal expansions was observed in active smokers at surgery than in non-smokers (approximately 26% vs 20%, p=0.02). Only a subgroup of patients, of unstated size, had their mucosal CD4 and CD8 T cells sorted and sequenced.

About 500 nanograms of biopsy DNA per sample were submitted for commercial TCRB immunosequencing. Adaptive Biotechnology amplified the CDR3 regions from genomic DNA with a two-step multiplex PCR designed to control amplification bias. The first PCR used primers for every V and J gene segment; the second PCR added barcodes and Illumina adapters. CDR3 libraries were sequenced on an Illumina instrument. On the authors' methods: The analysis used both the pipelines supplied by the vendor and custom analysis of the raw data in R/Bioconductor with R version 3.3.0. Clonality, ranging from 0 to 1, was calculated as the inverse of the normalised Shannon entropy of all productive clones. High-frequency clones were defined as the repertoire share of the top 100 clones, retaining only clones passing a 95% confidence test. Overlap between samples was measured with the Morisita-Horn index, while repertoire diversity was measured with the Simpson index. The table comes from immuneACCESS by way of TCRdb, which keeps in-frame sequences with V and J called. Part of the clones is missing from these tables; in studies checked, under half for an unresolved V gene and the rest for unknown reasons. The V and J calls and the clone size are those of that table, but D and trimming were determined from the DNA. The sample table records about 8,400 clones; around 82% of these occur just once. The top ten hold roughly 13% of the sample.

Adults with ileal or ileocolonic Crohn's disease for whom ileocolonic resection was indicated were considered eligible. Whole ileal mucosal biopsies were kept frozen at -80 degrees C prior to DNA extraction. Genomic DNA was isolated from frozen whole biopsies using a TRizol-based method, and the DNA was quantified with a NanoDrop 2000 spectrophotometer. Including cysteine and phenylalanine, the CDR3 has 13 amino acids. Just the 39-base CDR3 DNA is kept, in frame starting at base 1. CDR1 and CDR2 are read off the germline V gene as MDHEN and SYDVKM. Trimming costs V 5 bases and J 3 bases, and their ends lie 11 bases apart.

What was sequenced was ileal tissue. The sequence came from an adult with Crohn's disease. Recombination linked TRBV28 to TRBJ2-7; the best D guess is TRBD1, with 6 bases matching. The CDR3 sequence is CASSLTGFYEQYF. The bases are TGTGCCAGCAGTCTAACAGGGTTCTACGAGCAGTACTTC.